The present T cell receptor beta chain was sequenced within a study of T cell responses to AZD1222 COVID-19 vaccine (dated by TCRdb to about 2021). Some background on the complete study: TCR sequencing was performed for more than 230 trial participants, of whom approximately 200 were given two doses of AZD1222 and around 26 were given two doses of MenACWY control vaccine. Trial participants were enrolled into age subgroups of 18-55, 56-69 and 70-plus years, which contained about 150, 27 and 61 TCR-sequenced participants, respectively.

Notes on this clone: What this receptor recognizes is not known. Base-call qualities are not available, and no considerably larger clone is one nucleotide away.

What the authors observed across the whole study: Reportedly, close to half of the unique spike-specific TCRs recognized epitopes lying outside the regions that are mutated in the B.1.351 and B.1.1.7 variants. The vaccine-associated CD4 TCRs covered the entire spike protein, and the dominant responses fell in regions 160-218 and 743-854. Conclusions about previously exposed vaccinees are limited, since just 6 or 7 AZD1222 recipients were seropositive for SARS-CoV-2 at baseline. Because no samples from the day 14 peak response were available, repertoires could be characterized only after the peak T cell response. A significant rise in spike-specific TCR breadth and depth was observed after two AZD1222 doses relative to day 0 and relative to MenACWY recipients. Participants were mostly white British, with more females than males. The authors suggested clonal diversity may have been underestimated. The 56-69-year group was small, and its depth increase did not reach significance, likely because of low power.

The CDR3 regions of human TCRbeta chains were subjected to immunosequencing. Per the source publication's procedure: TCRs in the repertoires were compared against a reference library of SARS-CoV-2-specific TCRs that had been generated with the MIRA antigen-specificity platform. Breadth meant the fraction of unique TCRs that were SARS-CoV-2-associated, whereas depth meant the fraction of total T cells that were SARS-CoV-2-associated. Using the MIRA data, every spike-specific TCR was mapped to the spike region that the TCR reacted to and assigned to either a CD4 or a CD8 class. Log10-transformed breadth and depth values were compared by one-way ANOVA with Sidak's multiple comparisons tests. Sourced from immuneACCESS, this table was stored by TCRdb with only in-frame sequences that have V and J called. A share of the clones is absent; for the studies checked, an unresolved V gene accounts for under half, and the remainder has no known explanation. The V and J calls and clone size were taken over from that table, and D and trimming were inferred from the DNA. The sample records about 150,000 clones, 86% of which are singletons. About 5.1% of the sample goes to the ten largest clones.

The time point tag for this specimen amounts to: baseline before first vaccination. The treatment or condition label, as the study defines it: meningococcal conjugate vaccine given as trial control. Samples from vaccinated people were obtained from the UK trials COV001 and COV002, which included a single-blind randomized controlled phase 2/3 trial of AZD1222 (ChAdOx1 nCoV-19) in healthy adults. For TCRbeta chain sequencing, PBMC samples from trial participants were taken at day 0 and at day 28 after the second dose. This receptor was obtained from an adult in good health. This specimen consisted of peripheral blood, obtained on day 0 of MenACWY control vaccination.

This receptor has the CDR3 CASSPRASGDTDTQYF. The nucleotide sequence reads as follows: TGTGCCAGCAGCCCGAGAGCTAGCGGGGACACAGATACGCAGTATTTT. The sequence joins TRBV11-3 to TRBJ2-3, with TRBD2 identical over 9 junction bases. Counted from cysteine to phenylalanine, this CDR3 has 16 amino acids. CDR3 DNA is the only sequence kept; it has 48 bases, read in frame from the first base. Unmatched junction bases come to 8, with V trimmed by 5 bases and J by 2 bases. Reading the germline V gene gives CDR1 SGHNT and CDR2 YENEEA.